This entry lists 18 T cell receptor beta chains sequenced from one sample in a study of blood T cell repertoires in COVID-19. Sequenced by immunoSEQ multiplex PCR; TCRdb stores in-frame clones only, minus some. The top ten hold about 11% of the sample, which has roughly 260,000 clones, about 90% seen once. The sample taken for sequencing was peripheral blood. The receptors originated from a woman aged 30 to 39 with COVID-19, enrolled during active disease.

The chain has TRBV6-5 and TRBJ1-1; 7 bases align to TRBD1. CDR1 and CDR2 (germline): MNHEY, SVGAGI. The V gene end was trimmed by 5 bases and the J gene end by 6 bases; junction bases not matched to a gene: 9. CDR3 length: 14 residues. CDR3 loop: CASSRDSGSSEAFF. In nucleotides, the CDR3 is TGTGCCAGCAGTAGGGACAGCGGTTCTTCTGAAGCTTTCTTT.

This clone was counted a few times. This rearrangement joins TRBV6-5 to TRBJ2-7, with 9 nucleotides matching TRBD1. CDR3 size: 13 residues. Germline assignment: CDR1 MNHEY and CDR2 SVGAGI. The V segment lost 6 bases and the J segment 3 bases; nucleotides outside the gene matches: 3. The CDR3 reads CASRTTGGYEQYF. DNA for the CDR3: TGTGCCAGCAGAACGACAGGGGGCTACGAGCAGTACTTC.

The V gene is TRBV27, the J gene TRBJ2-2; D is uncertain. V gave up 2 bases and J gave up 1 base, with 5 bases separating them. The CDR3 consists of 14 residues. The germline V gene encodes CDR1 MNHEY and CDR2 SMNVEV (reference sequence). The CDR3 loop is CASSLRRNTGELFF. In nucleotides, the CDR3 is TGTGCCAGCAGTTTACGTCGGAACACCGGGGAGCTGTTTTTT.

The CDR3 protein is CASSRQDRGFNQPQHF. The CDR3 bases are TGTGCCAGCAGCCGACAGGACAGGGGATTCAATCAGCCCCAGCATTTT. V and J are TRBV7-6 and TRBJ1-5, with 9 nucleotides matching TRBD1. The J segment lost 3 bases and the V segment lost 5 bases, leaving 8 bases of the junction unmatched. CDR3 size: 16 residues. Looked up from germline, CDR1 is SGHVS and CDR2 is FNYEAQ.

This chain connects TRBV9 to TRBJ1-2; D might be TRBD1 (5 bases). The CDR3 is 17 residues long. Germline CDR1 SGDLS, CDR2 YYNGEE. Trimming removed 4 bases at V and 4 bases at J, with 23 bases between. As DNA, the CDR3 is TGTGCCAGCAGCCTCTTAGCGGGGACGCCCTCGAGCTATGGCTACACCTTC. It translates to CASSLLAGTPSSYGYTF.

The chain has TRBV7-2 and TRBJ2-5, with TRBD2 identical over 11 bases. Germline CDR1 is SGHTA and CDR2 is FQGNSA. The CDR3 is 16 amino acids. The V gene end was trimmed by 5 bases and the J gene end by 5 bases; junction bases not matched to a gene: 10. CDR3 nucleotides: TGTGCCAGCAGCCCGCAGGTAGCGGGAGGGCGCGAGACCCAGTACTTC. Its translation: CASSPQVAGGRETQYF. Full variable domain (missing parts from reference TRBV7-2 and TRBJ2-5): GAGVSQSPSNKVTEKGKDVELRCDPISGHTALYWYRQSLGQGLEFLIYFQGNSAPDKSGLPSDRFSAERTGGSVSTLTIQRTQQEDSAVYLCASSPQVAGGRETQYFGPGTRLLVL.

As DNA, the CDR3 is TGTGCCAGCAGCCCCTATAGCGGGACCGGGCCGGGGGAGCAGTACTTC. It encodes CASSPYSGTGPGEQYF. The gene calls are TRBV6-2 or TRBV6-3 and TRBJ2-7; 8 bases match TRBD2. The ends lost 6 bases at V and 7 bases at J; junction bases unmatched: 17. The CDR3 runs to 16 residues. Germline assignment: CDR1 MNHEY and CDR2 SVGEGT.

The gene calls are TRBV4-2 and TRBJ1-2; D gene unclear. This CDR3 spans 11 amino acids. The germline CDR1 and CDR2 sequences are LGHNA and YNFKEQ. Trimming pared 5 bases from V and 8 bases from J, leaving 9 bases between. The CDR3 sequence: CASSALRGYTF. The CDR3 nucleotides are TGTGCCAGCAGCGCCCTGAGGGGCTACACCTTC.

CDR3 loop: CASSYSRSFNYGYTF. CDR3 DNA: TGTGCCAGCAGTTACTCGAGGAGTTTTAACTATGGCTACACCTTC. The chain joins TRBV6-5 to TRBJ1-2, with D uncertain. CDR3 length: 15 amino acids. CDR1 is MNHEY and CDR2 is SVGAGI in the germline V gene. V lost 0 bases and J lost 1, with 9 bases in between.

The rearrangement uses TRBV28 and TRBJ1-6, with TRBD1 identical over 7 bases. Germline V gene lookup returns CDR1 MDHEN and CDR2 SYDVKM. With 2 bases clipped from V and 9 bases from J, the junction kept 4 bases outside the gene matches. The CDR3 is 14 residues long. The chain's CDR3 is CASSLRGGGSPLHF. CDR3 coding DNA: TGTGCCAGCAGTTTAAGAGGGGGCGGTTCACCCCTCCACTTT. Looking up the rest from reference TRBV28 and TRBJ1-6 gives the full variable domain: DVKVTQSSRYLVKRTGEKVFLECVQDMDHENMFWYRQDPGLGLRLIYFSYDVKMKEKGDIPEGYSVSREKKERFSLILESASTNQTSMYLCASSLRGGGSPLHFGNGTRLTVT.

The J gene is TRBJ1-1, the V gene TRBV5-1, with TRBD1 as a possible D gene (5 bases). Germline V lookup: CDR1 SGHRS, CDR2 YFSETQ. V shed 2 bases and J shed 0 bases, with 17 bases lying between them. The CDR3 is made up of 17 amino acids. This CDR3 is CASSFRRDSRMNTEAFF. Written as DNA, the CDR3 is TGCGCCAGCAGCTTTCGACGGGACTCAAGGATGAACACTGAAGCTTTCTTT.

The CDR3 nucleotides read TGTGCCACCGGACAGGTCAATGGGTATGGCTACACCTTC. Translating gives CATGQVNGYGYTF. The chain employs TRBV10-3 and TRBJ1-2, with TRBD1 matching over 7 bases. This CDR3 spans 13 amino acids. Germline V lookup: CDR1 ENHRY, CDR2 SYGVKD. The trim removed 10 bases at V and 5 bases at J, leaving 10 bases unmatched.

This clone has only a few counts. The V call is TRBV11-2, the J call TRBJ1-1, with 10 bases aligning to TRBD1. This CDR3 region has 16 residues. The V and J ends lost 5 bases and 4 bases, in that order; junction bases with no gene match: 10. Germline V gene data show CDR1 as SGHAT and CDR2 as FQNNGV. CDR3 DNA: TGTGCCAGCAGCCCCCGGACAGGGGGTTTCGGCACTGAAGCTTTCTTT. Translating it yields CASSPRTGGFGTEAFF.

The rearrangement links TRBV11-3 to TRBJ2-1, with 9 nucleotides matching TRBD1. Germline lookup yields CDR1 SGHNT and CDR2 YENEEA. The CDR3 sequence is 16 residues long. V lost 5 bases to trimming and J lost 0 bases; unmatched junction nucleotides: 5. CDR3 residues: CASSPGTGRSYNEQFF. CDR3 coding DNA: TGTGCCAGCAGCCCAGGGACAGGGCGCTCCTACAATGAGCAGTTCTTC. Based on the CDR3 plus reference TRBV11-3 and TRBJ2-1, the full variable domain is EAGVVQSPRYKIIEKKQPVAFWCNPISGHNTLYWYLQNLGQGPELLIRYENEEAVDDSQLPKDRFSAERLKGVDSTLKIQPAELGDSAVYLCASSPGTGRSYNEQFFGPGTRLTVL.

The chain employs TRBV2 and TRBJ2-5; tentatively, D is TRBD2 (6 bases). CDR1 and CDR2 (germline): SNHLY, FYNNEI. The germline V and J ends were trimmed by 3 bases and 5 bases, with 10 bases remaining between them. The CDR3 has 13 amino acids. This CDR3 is CASSEGGRETQYF. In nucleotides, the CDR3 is TGTGCCAGCAGTGAGGGTGGGAGGGAGACCCAGTACTTC.

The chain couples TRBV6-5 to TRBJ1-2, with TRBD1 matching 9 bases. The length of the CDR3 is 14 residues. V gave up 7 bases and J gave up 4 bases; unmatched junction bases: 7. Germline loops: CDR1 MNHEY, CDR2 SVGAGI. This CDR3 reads CASTHTTGGYGYTF. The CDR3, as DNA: TGTGCCAGCACACACACGACAGGGGGCTATGGCTACACCTTC.

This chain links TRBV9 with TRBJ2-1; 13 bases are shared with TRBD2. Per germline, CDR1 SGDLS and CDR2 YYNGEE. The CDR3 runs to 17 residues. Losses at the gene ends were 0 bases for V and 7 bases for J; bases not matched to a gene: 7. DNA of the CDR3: TGTGCCAGCAGCGTAGTATCGGGGACTAGCGGGATTAATGAGCAGTTCTTC. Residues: CASSVVSGTSGINEQFF.

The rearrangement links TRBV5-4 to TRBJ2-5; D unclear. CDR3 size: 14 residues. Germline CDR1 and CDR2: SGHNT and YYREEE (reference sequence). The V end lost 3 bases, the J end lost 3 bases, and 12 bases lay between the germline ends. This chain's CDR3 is CASSSAAGEETQYF. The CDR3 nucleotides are TGTGCCAGCAGCTCTGCCGCCGGAGAAGAGACCCAGTACTTC.